Below, one T cell receptor (beta chain) is given with its context. Germline V gene data show CDR1 as LNHDA and CDR2 as SQIVND (reference sequence). The CDR3 length is 14 residues. V was cut by 5 bases and J by 6 bases, with 14 bases left in between. The entry originates in a study of a mutant IDH1 vaccine in newly diagnosed glioma. Stated time point: baseline, week 1 (first vaccination visit). The treatment: pre-vaccination baseline after standard-of-care therapy. The assay was immunoSEQ multiplex PCR, and TCRdb's table has in-frame clones only and misses some. The table includes about 15,000 clones, over 75% detected once.

The receptor was derived from a woman between 40 and 50 years old with glioma. Some clones in this sample may be carry-over from other donors' samples. The input for sequencing was PBMCs, taken from a glioma patient treated with radiotherapy, temozolomide or both. J is TRBJ1-5 and V is TRBV19; D is possibly TRBD1 (5 bases). CDR3 amino acids: CASSVRDLGQPQHF. The CDR3 DNA follows: TGTGCCAGTAGTGTCCGGGACTTAGGTCAGCCCCAGCATTTT.